This TCR beta chain was documented in a study of human T cells and chemical hapten exposure (dated by TCRdb to about 2021). Turning to the overall study: For sensitization, 2% DPC in acetone was applied to a roughly 2 cm by roughly 2 cm area of upper inner arm skin. Throughout the study period of approximately 23 weeks, patients also received therapeutic DPC doses to the scalp every week. Patch tests used Finn chambers with 0.01% DPC on the upper back, scored after 6 days by International Contact Dermatitis Research Group standards. The patient cohort, mostly female, included alopecia areata with under or over 50% scalp involvement, alopecia totalis and alopecia universalis. Libraries were pooled for sequencing, and variation in per-sample TCR yields was attributed mainly to small differences in library volumes within the pool. The study tracked peripheral blood TCR repertoire changes in vivo during primary and secondary sensitization to the hapten diphenylcyclopropenone (DPC) in alopecia patients. Patient blood was sampled pre-sensitization (week 0) and at 2, 6 and about 24 weeks after DPC sensitization. About 28 alopecia patients gave blood for TCR sequencing at one to four time points (pre-sensitization, 2, 6 and 24 weeks). General conclusions and limits of the study: DPC sensitization did not change the number of TCRs with a frequency above 1 in 1000, and there was no evidence of changes in global repertoire structure. After repeated subsampling, the strength of the expansion versus patch-test correlation and the threshold at which it became significant changed. All patients had alopecia, a presumed autoimmune disease, so their immune response might differ from that of healthy individuals. Compared with pre-sensitization or healthy control sets, expanded TCRs formed significantly more large CDR3 similarity clusters, which is consistent with antigen-driven responses. A positive correlation was found between the number of PT1 expanded TCRs and patch test score, with significance reached at thresholds 8, 16 and 32 but not 4.

From the germline V gene, CDR1 is MNHNS and CDR2 is SASEGT. The CDR3 goes from the cysteine to the phenylalanine over 14 residues. Of the read, only the CDR3 DNA is kept; its 42 bases are in frame from base 1. Ends trimmed: V by 4 bases, J by 5 bases; bases unmatched to a gene: 4. This clonotype came up many times. Its target antigen remains unknown. The record has no base qualities; no much larger clone is one base away. Libraries were made using RACE. TCRdb shows the sequencer as NextSeq 500. Library preparation attached unique molecular identifiers to individual cDNA molecules for quantitative, reproducible TCR counting. For every blood RNA sample, sequencing covered both the TCR alpha and TCR beta chains. The source study handled its data this way. The median number of TCRs per sample was 85,000 to 100,000, ranging from roughly 23,224 to 690,600. V, J and CDR3 annotation of the TCR reads was carried out using the Decombinator software suite. For the PS versus PT1 abundance plots, all samples were subsampled to the same number of TCRs (28,000). TCRs were defined as expanded if absent before sensitization and observed at least eight times at the 2-week time point. TCRdb reprocessing: public reads trimmed at Q25 with fastp, clones called with MiXCR, in-frame beta chains kept. Rows with a matching CDR3 protein are joined into one entry that keeps the most common DNA and genes. The authors' filters were not applied to this entry. A total of about 120,000 distinct CDR3 sequences appear in this sample, about 12% of them only once. 1.4% of the sample comes from the top ten.

This specimen's time point label, interpreted: patch test 1, 2 weeks after DPC sensitization. The sample's treatment or condition label, decoded: therapeutic diphenylcyclopropenone sensitization with weekly scalp DPC. At each patch-test visit, blood was drawn before the patch test was applied. To be eligible, patients had to be aged 18 to 70, diagnosed with alopecia and judged suitable for DPC therapy, while pregnant patients were excluded. Total RNA was extracted from unfractionated whole blood that had been collected in Tempus Blood RNA tubes. The V and J genes are TRBV6-1 and TRBJ2-5; 10 middle bases align to TRBD2. The sequencing here drew on whole blood, taken in connection with sensitization to the hapten diphenylcyclopropenone (DPC). The sequence was collected from a woman aged 50 to 60 with alopecia areata. Some clones in this sample may be carry-over from other donors' samples. CDR3 sequence: CASSAGLAYETQYF. The DNA sequence is TGTGCCAGCAGTGCGGGACTAGCGTACGAGACCCAGTACTTC.